Below are 12 T cell receptor beta chains sequenced from a single sample in a study of OX40 agonist ivuxolimab in advanced cancers. Sequencing used immunoSEQ multiplex PCR; TCRdb keeps in-frame clones, though not all of them. The sample consists of 77,000 or so clones, 92% of them appearing once. The sequencing here drew on CD4+ or CD8+ T cells sorted from blood, taken in a trial of the OX40 agonist ivuxolimab. These receptors all stem from an adult with an advanced solid tumor such as melanoma, head and neck, liver or kidney cancer.

V is TRBV4-2 and J is TRBJ2-7; the D is unclear. CDR1 is LGHNA and CDR2 is YNFKEQ in the germline V gene. The CDR3 length is 13 residues. V lost 6 bases, J lost 0 bases, and 9 bases lay in between. Written as DNA, the CDR3 is TGTGCCAGCAGAAGTCCAGCCTCCTACGAGCAGTACTTC. Amino acid sequence: CASRSPASYEQYF.

The chain employs TRBV9 and TRBJ1-4; TRBD1 matches 8 bases. Germline V CDR1 and CDR2: SGDLS, YYNGEE. J lost 8 bases, V lost 4 bases, and 7 bases had no gene match. The CDR3 has 14 residues. The CDR3 DNA reads TGTGCCAGCAGCCCACCAGGGGGCGACGAAAAACTGTTTTTT. Translating gives CASSPPGGDEKLFF.

The chain is built from TRBV19 and TRBJ2-3; maybe TRBD1 (6 bases). The CDR3 has 19 residues. With 3 bases removed from V and 2 bases from J, the gap between germline ends came to 24 bases. Germline V gene sequence: CDR1 LNHDA, CDR2 SQIVND (reference sequence). The CDR3 here is CASSISPETGDVLTDTQYF. In nucleotides, the CDR3 is TGTGCCAGTAGTATTTCCCCGGAGACAGGAGATGTTCTCACAGATACGCAGTATTTT.

This chain connects TRBV5-1 to TRBJ1-1; 7 bases align to TRBD1. The CDR3 is 15 residues long. Germline-derived CDR1 and CDR2 are SGHRS and YFSETQ. J gave up 1 base and V 0 bases, and 3 bases lay outside the gene matches. DNA of the CDR3: TGCGCCAGCAGCTTGGTAGGGGGCAGGAACACTGAAGCTTTCTTT. Its translation: CASSLVGGRNTEAFF.

The chain links TRBV6-5 to TRBJ2-7; D not certain. The CDR3 length is 12 residues. V was shortened by 6 bases and J by 2 bases, with 8 bases between the two germline ends. CDR1 is MNHEY and CDR2 is SVGAGI in the germline V gene. The chain's CDR3 is CASSEDPYEQYF. CDR3 coding DNA: TGTGCCAGCAGCGAAGATCCCTACGAGCAGTACTTC.

The chain combines TRBV19 with TRBJ2-1; TRBD2 matches 7 bases. Trimming took 6 bases from V and 1 from J; bases not matched to a gene: 3. Germline lookup yields CDR1 LNHDA and CDR2 SQIVND (reference sequence). The CDR3 consists of 14 residues. CDR3 in amino acids: CASSLAASYNEQFF. CDR3 sequence (DNA): TGTGCCAGTAGCCTAGCGGCGTCCTACAATGAGCAGTTCTTC.

This clone was recorded once. The V and J genes are TRBV7-8 and TRBJ2-2, with 10 bases that match TRBD2. Germline assignment: CDR1 SGHVS and CDR2 FQNEAQ. CDR3 size: 16 residues. V dropped 5 bases and J dropped 1; count of bases not matched to a gene: 4. This CDR3 is CASSDRLAGNTGELFF. In DNA, the CDR3 is TGTGCCAGCAGCGATCGACTAGCGGGGAACACCGGGGAGCTGTTTTTT.

The chain recombines TRBV27 with TRBJ2-2; no clear D gene. Trimming pared 3 bases from V and 0 bases from J, leaving 5 bases between. The CDR3 consists of 14 residues. Per germline, CDR1 MNHEY and CDR2 SMNVEV (reference sequence). CDR3 residues: CASSFVTNTGELFF. DNA for the CDR3: TGTGCCAGCAGTTTCGTTACGAACACCGGGGAGCTGTTTTTT.

CDR3 nucleotide sequence: TGTGCCAGCAGTGATCTGGAGGTAGCGGGGGCCCTCCTCCATTGGACCCAGTACTTC. This encodes CASSDLEVAGALLHWTQYF. This rearrangement joins TRBV6-1 to TRBJ2-5; 9 bases line up with TRBD2. The CDR3 consists of 19 residues. Germline V gene sequence: CDR1 MNHNS, CDR2 SASEGT. The V segment lost 3 bases and the J segment 7 bases; nucleotides outside the gene matches: 21.

Concerning this clone itself: Additional DNA sequences in this sample encode the identical CDR3. The chain combines TRBV19 with TRBJ1-1; D uncertain. CDR1 and CDR2 from the germline V gene are LNHDA and SQIVND (reference sequence). V lost 3 bases and J lost 1, with 9 bases in between. The CDR3 consists of 14 residues. The CDR3 DNA sequence: TGTGCCAGTAGTATGGGCCAGACGAACACTGAAGCTTTCTTT. Its protein product is CASSMGQTNTEAFF. The full variable domain, its missing parts supplied by reference TRBV19 and TRBJ1-1, is DGGITQSPKYLFRKEGQNVTLSCEQNLNHDAMYWYRQDPGQGLRLIYYSQIVNDFQKGDIAEGYSVSREKKESFPLTVTSAQKNPTAFYLCASSMGQTNTEAFFGQGTRLTVV.

CDR3 residues: CASSPTGTGISGDTEAFF. The CDR3 DNA reads as TGTGCCAGCAGCCCGACCGGGACAGGTATTAGTGGTGACACTGAAGCTTTCTTT. The genes are TRBV7-2 and TRBJ1-1; 8 bases agree with TRBD1. From germline, CDR1 is SGHTA and CDR2 FQGNSA. The CDR3 is 18 residues long. V was pared by 5 bases and J by 3 bases, with 17 bases of the junction left unmatched.

V gene TRBV11-2 combines with J gene TRBJ1-2, with a tentative D call TRBD1 (6 bases). Germline V lookup: CDR1 SGHAT, CDR2 FQNNGV. This CDR3 is built from 18 residues. Trimming left V 5 bases short and J 7 bases short, with 29 bases between. The CDR3 bases are TGTGCCAGCAGCCCTAACCCCTGGGGGGGCAGTGTTCTTGGTGGCTACACCTTC. Residues: CASSPNPWGGSVLGGYTF.